Presented here are 13 T cell receptor beta chains from one specimen sequenced in a study of T cell responses to AZD1222 COVID-19 vaccine. Produced via immunoSEQ multiplex PCR; TCRdb's table is partial and in-frame only. The sample has 120,000 or so clones, roughly 89% seen once. The sequencing used peripheral blood, collected 28 days after the second AZD1222 dose. The source of these receptors is an adult who received the AZD1222 COVID-19 vaccine.

V is TRBV2 and J is TRBJ2-3; tentative D call: TRBD2 (6 bases). The germline V gene encodes CDR1 SNHLY and CDR2 FYNNEI. V gave up 8 bases and J gave up 0 bases, with 24 bases separating them. The CDR3 runs 18 residues. The CDR3 nucleotides read TGTGCCAGCGATGGGGGACTCCCGCAACCTACTAGCACAGATACGCAGTATTTT. Amino acid sequence: CASDGGLPQPTSTDTQYF.

The chain is built from TRBV7-6 and TRBJ1-6, with D possibly being TRBD1 (6 bases). The germline CDR1 and CDR2 sequences are SGHVS and FNYEAQ. The V gene lost 5 bases and the J gene lost 5 bases, with 13 bases spanning the gap. The CDR3 extends over 15 amino acids. The DNA for the CDR3 is TGTGCCAGCAGCCCCCAGGGACAAGATAATTCACCCCTCCACTTT. It translates to CASSPQGQDNSPLHF.

The V and J genes are TRBV20-1 and TRBJ2-4; D not resolved. The CDR3 loop spans 13 amino acids. Germline assignment: CDR1 DFQATT and CDR2 SNEGSKA (reference sequence). V lost 3 bases to trimming and J lost 1 base, with 7 bases between them. The CDR3 is CSASRNAKNIQYF. The CDR3 nucleotides read TGCAGTGCTAGTCGGAATGCCAAAAACATTCAGTACTTC.

The J gene is TRBJ2-3, the V gene TRBV4-3; 7 bases align to TRBD2. This CDR3 spans 16 amino acids. Germline V CDR1 and CDR2: LGHNA, YSLEER. With V trimmed by 1 base and J by 6 bases, 10 bases remained unmatched. The CDR3 reads CASSQVAGRLADTQYF. The CDR3 nucleotides read TGCGCCAGCAGCCAAGTCGCCGGGAGGTTGGCTGATACGCAGTATTTT.

The chain uses TRBV27 and TRBJ1-4; D might be TRBD1 (6 bases). V gave up 6 bases and J gave up 8 bases, with 16 bases separating them. The CDR3 covers 14 residues. CDR1 MNHEY and CDR2 SMNVEV come from the germline V gene (reference sequence). CDR3 region: CASRATGHLEKLFF. CDR3 nucleotide sequence: TGTGCCAGCAGGGCAACAGGGCACTTAGAAAAACTGTTTTTT.

V is TRBV11-1 and J is TRBJ2-5, with 7 bases identical to TRBD1. J lost 4 bases, V lost 4 bases, and 9 bases had no gene match. CDR3 length equals 15 residues. CDR1 SGHAT and CDR2 FQDESV come from the germline V gene (reference sequence). CDR3 loop: CASSSKGQEVETQYF. The CDR3 bases are TGTGCCAGCAGCTCCAAAGGACAGGAGGTAGAGACCCAGTACTTC.

Only one count was recorded for this clone. The V gene is TRBV9, the J gene TRBJ1-2; no clear D. V was shortened by 0 bases and J by 6 bases, with 9 bases between the two germline ends. Germline loops: CDR1 SGDLS, CDR2 YYNGEE. The CDR3 loop spans 13 amino acids. The CDR3: CASSVVGNNGYTF. DNA for the CDR3: TGTGCCAGCAGCGTAGTAGGGAATAATGGCTACACCTTC.

About this clone: One junction end does not reproduce the germline sequence, and a read error may be involved. This chain uses TRBV7-9 with TRBJ2-3, with D possibly TRBD1 on 5 matching bases. The CDR3 totals 16 residues. In germline, CDR1 is SEHNR, CDR2 FQNEAQ (reference sequence). CDR3 bases: TGTGCCAGCAGTTTAGGGATAGGGGTCAGCACAGATACGCAGTATTTT. Translation: CASSLGIGVSTDTQYF. Combining the CDR3 with reference TRBV7-9 and TRBJ2-3 gives the whole variable domain DTGVSQNPRHKITKRGQNVTFRCDPISEHNRLYWYRQTLGQGPEFLTYFQNEAQLEKSRLLSDRFSAERPKGSFSTLEIQRTEQGDSAMYLCASSLGIGVSTDTQYFGPGTRLTVL.

The CDR3 reads CASSADSGQPQHF. DNA of the CDR3: TGTGCCAGCAGTGCGGACAGCGGTCAGCCCCAGCATTTT. The genes are TRBV2 and TRBJ1-5; perhaps TRBD1 as D (6 bases). Per the germline V gene, CDR1 is SNHLY and CDR2 is FYNNEI. CDR3 size: 13 residues. Trimming took 4 bases from V and 6 from J, leaving 10 bases between them.

This clone was seen only a few times. CDR3 coding DNA: TGTGCCAGCAGTTTCTATCTTCGTGGCTACACCTTC. Protein sequence: CASSFYLRGYTF. The chain uses TRBV6-2 or TRBV6-3 and TRBJ1-2; D is unclear. The CDR3 length is 12 residues. The germline V gene encodes CDR1 MNHEY and CDR2 SVGEGT. Trimming left V 4 bases short and J 7 bases short, with 10 bases between.

CDR3 region: CAISELSSGRSYEQYF. The CDR3 DNA reads TGTGCCATCAGTGAACTCTCTTCAGGCCGCTCCTACGAGCAGTACTTC. The V call is TRBV10-3, the J call TRBJ2-7; no definite D call. The ends were cut back, 3 bases at V and 0 bases at J, with 15 bases in the middle. The CDR3 runs to 16 residues. Germline values: CDR1 ENHRY, CDR2 SYGVKD.

The genes are TRBV6-5 and TRBJ1-3; D is undetermined. Germline CDR1 and CDR2: MNHEY and SVGAGI. The CDR3 loop spans 14 amino acids. V lost 7 bases and J lost 2, with 12 bases in between. The CDR3 DNA is TGTGCCAGCACCTATGCGGGAGCTGGAAACACCATATATTTT. This sequence encodes CASTYAGAGNTIYF.

The CDR3 region has the DNA TGTGCCAGCTCTCCCGGAGCCGCGGTGGGCTACACCTTC. Its translation is CASSPGAAVGYTF. The rearrangement links TRBV6-4 to TRBJ1-2; no definite D call. From germline, CDR1 is MRHNA and CDR2 SNTAGT. With 8 bases removed from V and 8 bases from J, the gap between germline ends came to 18 bases. This CDR3 has 13 amino acids.